The 23 T cell receptor beta chains below were found in one sample sequenced in a study of T cells in Graves' hyperthyroidism and ophthalmopathy. Amplification targeted TCR beta CDR3 regions from RNA transcripts. First-round RT-PCR of the TCR CDR3 relied on the HTBI primer set. From the multiplex PCR reads, TCRdb called clonotypes with MiXCR, one entry per CDR3 protein. The sample has almost 600,000 distinct CDR3 sequences, 46% seen once. Sequenced material: peripheral blood or thyroid tissue (not recorded which). These receptors were taken from a woman aged 18-29 years with Graves' hyperthyroidism.

This chain joins TRBV7-8 and TRBJ2-7; TRBD2 matches at 7 bases. Trimming cost V 6 bases and J 3 bases; bases outside gene matches: 8. The CDR3 is 14 residues long. Per germline, CDR1 SGHVS and CDR2 FQNEAQ. DNA of the CDR3: TGTGCCAGCAGTTCCAGCGGGATGTACTACGAGCAGTACTTC. Its translation is CASSSSGMYYEQYF.

The chain carries TRBV24-1 and TRBJ2-5; 9 nucleotides match TRBD2. The CDR3 has 16 amino acids. The trim removed 4 bases at V and 5 bases at J, leaving 10 bases unmatched. Germline V gives CDR1 KGHDR, CDR2 SFDVKD. CDR3 in amino acids: CATSDAPGLALETQYF. DNA for the CDR3: TGTGCCACCAGTGACGCTCCGGGACTAGCTCTGGAGACCCAGTACTTC.

For this clonotype: Possible read error: a much larger clone is one base away. The V call is TRBV10-3, the J call TRBJ2-7; D gene uncertain. Per the germline V gene, CDR1 is ENHRY and CDR2 is SYGVKD. This CDR3 is 12 amino acids long. Trimming stripped 7 bases from V and 7 bases from J, with 14 bases between. For the CDR3, the DNA is TGTGCCATCAAAGACTTGTACAATGAGCAGTACTTC. It encodes CAIKDLYNEQYF.

The chain links TRBV20-1 to TRBJ2-5; 9 bases match TRBD1. Matching the DNA end better, TRBJ2-7 makes the J call doubtful. The V gene's germline CDR1 is DFQATT and CDR2 SNEGSKA (reference sequence). The CDR3 runs to 13 residues. CDR3 DNA sequence: TGCAGTGCTAGGGGGACAGGGCTCTACGAGCAGTACTTC. It translates to CSARGTGLYEQYF.

Turning to this clonotype: At one end the junction does not follow the germline gene, possibly because of a read error. CDR3 in amino acids: CASSIDRRINEQFF. The CDR3, as DNA: TGTGCCAGCAGTATTGACCGACGGATCAATGAGCAGTTCTTC. This sequence joins TRBV19 and TRBJ2-1; no reliable D call. The germline gives CDR1 LNHDA, CDR2 SQIVND (reference sequence). There are 14 residues in the CDR3. Supplemented by reference TRBV19 and TRBJ2-1, the full variable domain reads DGGITQSPKYLFRKEGQNVTLSCEQNLNHDAMYWYRQDPGQGLRLIYYSQIVNDFQKGDIAEGYSVSREKKESFPLTVTSAQKNPTAFYLCASSIDRRINEQFFGPGTRLTVL.

In its sample, this clonotype was seen many times. The chain joins TRBV19 to TRBJ1-2; D is ambiguous. Per germline, CDR1 LNHDA and CDR2 SQIVND (reference sequence). V was clipped by 5 bases and J by 2 bases, with 12 bases between them. The CDR3 contains 14 residues. The CDR3 loop is CASSPVGLNYGYTF. DNA for the CDR3: TGTGCCAGTAGTCCGGTGGGCCTCAACTATGGCTACACCTTC.

The chain combines TRBV20-1 with TRBJ1-2, with 10 bases matching TRBD1. The CDR3 is 16 residues long. Germline CDR1 reads DFQATT; CDR2 reads SNEGSKA (reference sequence). Trimming cost V 6 bases and J 4 bases; bases outside gene matches: 14. CDR3 sequence: CSASSEGQGVIYGYTF. The CDR3, as DNA: TGCAGTGCCAGCAGTGAAGGACAGGGGGTCATCTATGGCTACACCTTC.

In its sample, this clonotype was seen many times. V is TRBV25-1 and J is TRBJ2-2; D is undetermined. This CDR3 comprises 17 residues. Germline CDR1 MGHDK, CDR2 SYGVNS. The V end lost 5 bases, the J end lost 4 bases, and 20 bases lay between the germline ends. CDR3 coding DNA: TGTGCCAGCAGTCCACCCTTTTCTACCTCGCCCACCGGGGAGCTGTTTTTT. Its protein is CASSPPFSTSPTGELFF. The full variable domain, with the rest looked up from reference TRBV25-1 and TRBJ2-2, is EADIYQTPRYLVIGTGKKITLECSQTMGHDKMYWYQQDPGMELHLIHYSYGVNSTEKGDLSSESTVSRIRTEHFPLTLESARPSHTSQYLCASSPPFSTSPTGELFFGEGSRLTVL.

The rearrangement uses TRBV29-1 and TRBJ1-1; D is perhaps TRBD1 (5 bases). V dropped 4 bases and J dropped 7 bases, with 13 bases sitting between them. The V gene's germline CDR1 is SQVTM and CDR2 ANQGSEA. The CDR3 sequence is 12 residues long. CDR3 sequence: CSVVETELEAFF. The CDR3, as DNA: TGCAGCGTTGTTGAGACAGAGCTTGAAGCTTTCTTT.

The table lists this clonotype with a few counts. CDR3 in DNA: TGTGCCAGCAGCTTAGCTGGAGGACTAGGAAGCCAAGAGACCCAGTACTTC. It codes for CASSLAGGLGSQETQYF. The rearrangement joins TRBV7-2 to TRBJ2-5, with 7 bases lining up with TRBD2. CDR1 and CDR2 from the germline V gene are SGHTA and FQGNSA. CDR3 length: 17 amino acids. V was pared by 0 bases and J by 1 base, with 8 bases of the junction left unmatched.

At least ten counts were recorded for this clonotype. The V gene is TRBV30, the J gene TRBJ1-2, with D maybe TRBD1 (5 bases). V lost 3 bases and J 2 bases, leaving 10 bases between the germline ends. This CDR3 region has 13 residues. Germline V gene data show CDR1 as GTSNPN and CDR2 as SVGIG (reference sequence). The CDR3 here is CAWSVTANYGYTF. CDR3 in DNA: TGTGCCTGGAGCGTGACAGCAAACTATGGCTACACCTTC.

There are many counts of this clonotype. The rearrangement joins TRBV2 to TRBJ2-7; 12 positions agree with TRBD2. The CDR3 has 15 amino acids. CDR1 and CDR2 (germline): SNHLY, FYNNEI. V dropped 6 bases and J dropped 4; count of bases not matched to a gene: 7. The CDR3 DNA reads as TGTGCCAGCAGCCGATTAGGACTAGCGGGGTACGAGCAGTACTTC. It translates to CASSRLGLAGYEQYF.

The rearrangement links TRBV7-9 to TRBJ2-5; unclear D gene. Germline assignment: CDR1 SEHNR and CDR2 FQNEAQ (reference sequence). V was trimmed by 5 bases and J by 5 bases, leaving 15 bases between them. CDR3 length: 14 amino acids. CDR3 region: CASSARGVSETQYF. The CDR3 DNA sequence: TGTGCCAGCAGCGCGAGAGGCGTTTCTGAGACCCAGTACTTC.

This clonotype was seen a handful of times. The chain employs TRBV4-2 and TRBJ2-7; 9 bases map to TRBD1. CDR1 LGHNA and CDR2 YNFKEQ come from the germline V gene. With V trimmed by 3 bases and J by 4 bases, 7 bases remained unmatched. The CDR3 extends over 15 amino acids. Written as DNA, the CDR3 is TGTGCCAGCAGCCAGCCGGGACAGGGTTTGTACGAGCAGTACTTC. Encoded protein: CASSQPGQGLYEQYF.

The CDR3 here is CASSIWTKRDTIYF. In nucleotides, the CDR3 is TGTGCCAGTAGTATCTGGACCAAGAGAGACACCATATATTTT. The chain carries TRBV19 and TRBJ1-3; D unresolved. This CDR3 has 14 amino acids. V lost 3 bases and J lost 8, with 14 bases in between. Germline V gene lookup returns CDR1 LNHDA and CDR2 SQIVND (reference sequence).

The V and J genes are TRBV10-3 and TRBJ2-7; 12 nucleotides align to TRBD2. The V gene's germline CDR1 is ENHRY and CDR2 SYGVKD. This CDR3 has 15 amino acids. After removal of 6 bases from V and 4 bases from J, the junction contained 7 bases not matched to a gene. Here the CDR3 DNA reads TGTGCCATCAGCAAAACTAGCGGGAGGTGGTACGAGCAGTACTTC. This sequence encodes CAISKTSGRWYEQYF.

This clonotype has at least ten counts. This sequence joins TRBV3-1 and TRBJ1-6, with 7 bases that match TRBD1. V trimming: 6 bases; J trimming: 7 bases; junction bases outside the gene matches: 6. Germline V gene data show CDR1 as LGHDT and CDR2 as YNNKEL (reference sequence). The CDR3 is 14 amino acids. CDR3 amino acids: CASRTGVENSPLHF. CDR3 sequence (DNA): TGTGCCAGCAGAACAGGGGTAGAAAATTCACCCCTCCACTTT.

A single count supports this clonotype. A much larger clone sits a single nucleotide away, making a read error possible. The chain carries TRBV5-1 and TRBJ1-2, with 12 positions matching TRBD1. The CDR3 is 18 residues long. J was trimmed by 7 bases and V by 7 bases; bases with no gene match: 20. In germline, CDR1 is SGHRS, CDR2 YFSETQ. CDR3 loop: CASDTDPGQGAWTFGYTF. The CDR3 DNA reads as TGCGCCAGCGACACGGACCCGGGACAGGGGGCGTGGACCTTTGGCTACACCTTC.

This chain joins TRBV5-4 and TRBJ2-5, with 10 bases identical to TRBD1. Germline V lookup: CDR1 SGHNT, CDR2 YYREEE (reference sequence). Unmatched junction bases numbered 3, after V lost 1 base and J lost 0 bases. The CDR3 is 16 residues long. CDR3 DNA sequence: TGTGCCAGCAGCTTGCTGGGACAGGGGTACCAAGAGACCCAGTACTTC. This encodes CASSLLGQGYQETQYF.

The chain couples TRBV7-9 to TRBJ2-5; D is undetermined. CDR1 and CDR2 from the germline V gene are SEHNR and FQNEAQ (reference sequence). The length of the CDR3 is 15 residues. The V gene lost 5 bases and the J gene lost 8 bases, with 21 bases spanning the gap. The CDR3 region is CASSPHPNKGSTQYF. Written as DNA, the CDR3 is TGTGCCAGCAGCCCACACCCAAATAAGGGAAGCACCCAGTACTTC.

This rearrangement joins TRBV3-1 to TRBJ1-6, with 10 bases aligning to TRBD1. The J segment lost 16 bases and the V segment lost 2 bases, leaving 11 bases of the junction unmatched. Germline V gene sequence: CDR1 LGHDT, CDR2 YNNKEL (reference sequence). The CDR3 contains 15 residues. Here the CDR3 DNA reads TGTGCCAGCAGCCAACGTGGGACAGGGGTTCCTTCTCTCCACTTT. Its protein product is CASSQRGTGVPSLHF.

This clonotype has ten or more counts. The rearrangement links TRBV5-1 to TRBJ1-1, with D possibly TRBD1 on 6 matching bases. CDR3 length equals 14 residues. Trimming removed 5 bases from V and 6 bases from J, with 17 bases in between. The germline CDR1 and CDR2 sequences are SGHRS and YFSETQ. The CDR3 DNA reads TGCGCCAGCAGAGGGGGGGGCGCATATGCTGAAGCTTTCTTT. Protein: CASRGGGAYAEAFF.

This clonotype was seen a few times. V usage is TRBV24-1 and J usage is TRBJ2-2, with D maybe TRBD2 (6 bases). Trimming removed 4 bases at V and 5 bases at J, with 13 bases between. The CDR3 spans 15 residues. CDR1 and CDR2 (germline): KGHDR, SFDVKD. CDR3 nucleotides: TGTGCCACCAGTGACCGTATTGGGGGGACCGGGGAGCTGTTTTTT. Amino acid sequence: CATSDRIGGTGELFF.